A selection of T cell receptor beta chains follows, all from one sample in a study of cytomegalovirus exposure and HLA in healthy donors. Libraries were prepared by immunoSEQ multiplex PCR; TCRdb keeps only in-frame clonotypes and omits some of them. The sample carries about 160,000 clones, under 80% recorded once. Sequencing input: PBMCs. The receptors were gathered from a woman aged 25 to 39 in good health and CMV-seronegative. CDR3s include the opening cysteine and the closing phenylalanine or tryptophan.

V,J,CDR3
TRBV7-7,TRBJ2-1,CASSLIAGVISNEQFF
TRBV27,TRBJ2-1,CASSSPSARAQFF
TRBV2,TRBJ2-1,CASSETGASPNEQFF
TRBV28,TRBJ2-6,CASSLLRTGLTSGANVLTF
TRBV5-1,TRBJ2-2,CASSPQGLAGELFF
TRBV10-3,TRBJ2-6,CAISVSGITSGANVLTF
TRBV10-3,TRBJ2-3,CAISTGLRTDTQYF
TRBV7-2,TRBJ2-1,CASSLGTLAGGAGEQFF
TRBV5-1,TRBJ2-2,CASSRDTKNTGELFF
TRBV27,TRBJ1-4,CASSLSRQGNEKLFF
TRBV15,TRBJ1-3,CATSRDRGTGNTIYF
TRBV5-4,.,CASSLRVNYEQYF
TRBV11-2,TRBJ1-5,CASSLGSGALSNQPQHF
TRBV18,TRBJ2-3,CASSPGPGRDTQYF
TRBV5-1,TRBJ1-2,CASSEQGLGGYTF
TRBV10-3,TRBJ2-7,CAISDPVDRGLYEQYF
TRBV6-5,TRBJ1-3,CASSYSYSGNTIYF
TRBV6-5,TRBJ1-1,CASTILGQSTEAFF
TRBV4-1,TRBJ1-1,CASSLISNSPDTEAFF
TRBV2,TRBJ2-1,CASSERVSSYNEQFF
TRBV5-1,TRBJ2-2,CASSFFTGELFF
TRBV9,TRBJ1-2,CASSVAGTDEYGYTF
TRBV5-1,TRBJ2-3,CASSPPTGRPSTDTQYF
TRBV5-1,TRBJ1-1,CASSSRQGDTEAFF
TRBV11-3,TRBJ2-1,CASSLSSVGGYNEQFF
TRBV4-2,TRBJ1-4,CASSQLQGAINEKLFF
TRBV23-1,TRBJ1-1,CASSQMLTLGTEAFF
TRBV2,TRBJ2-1,CAGTGGDYNEQFF
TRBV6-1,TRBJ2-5,CASTLLTATSGTQYF
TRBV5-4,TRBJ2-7,CASSSPGQGRYEQYF
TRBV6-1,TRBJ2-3,CASSVGASGESTDTQYF
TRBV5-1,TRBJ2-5,CASSRRTSGARETQYF
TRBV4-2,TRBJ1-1,CASSQPRQGGNTEAFF
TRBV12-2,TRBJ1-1,CASRLIGAVNTEAFF
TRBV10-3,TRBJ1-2,CAISEPPPGRGYTF
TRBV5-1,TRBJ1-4,CATLPGCREKLFF
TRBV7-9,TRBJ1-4,CASSLFLTGVEEKLFF
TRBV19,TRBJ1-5,CASSIGQGEGQPQHF
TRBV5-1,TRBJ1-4,CASTRGEGEKLFF
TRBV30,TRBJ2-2,CAWGPGAGELFF
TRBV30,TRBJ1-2,CAWTPGQGDGYTF
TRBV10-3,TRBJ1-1,CATRGSTEAFF
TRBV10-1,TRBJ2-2,CASSPSTASGTGELFF
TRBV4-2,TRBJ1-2,CASSQRQGGGYGYTF
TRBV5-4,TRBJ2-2,CASSPTDWGYHDTGELFF
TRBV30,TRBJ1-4,CAWGTGDEKLFF
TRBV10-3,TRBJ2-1,CATTGRDEQFF
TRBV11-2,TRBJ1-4,CASSLRRPGGGKLFF
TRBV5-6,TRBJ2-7,CASTRGQGAYEQYF
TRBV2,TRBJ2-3,CASSSGVDTQYF
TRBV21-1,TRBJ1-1,CASSKDRGRGGEAFF
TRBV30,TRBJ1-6,CAWDKSRDRVSSPLHF
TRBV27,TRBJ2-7,CASSRLAQTSYEQYF
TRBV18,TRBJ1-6,CASSRSTGGPLHF
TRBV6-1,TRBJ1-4,CASSAQTVNEKLFF
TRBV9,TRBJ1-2,CASSPRGLSGYTF
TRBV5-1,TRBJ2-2,CASSPSLDRGNTGELFF
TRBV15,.,CATSRDLGGPASYEQYF